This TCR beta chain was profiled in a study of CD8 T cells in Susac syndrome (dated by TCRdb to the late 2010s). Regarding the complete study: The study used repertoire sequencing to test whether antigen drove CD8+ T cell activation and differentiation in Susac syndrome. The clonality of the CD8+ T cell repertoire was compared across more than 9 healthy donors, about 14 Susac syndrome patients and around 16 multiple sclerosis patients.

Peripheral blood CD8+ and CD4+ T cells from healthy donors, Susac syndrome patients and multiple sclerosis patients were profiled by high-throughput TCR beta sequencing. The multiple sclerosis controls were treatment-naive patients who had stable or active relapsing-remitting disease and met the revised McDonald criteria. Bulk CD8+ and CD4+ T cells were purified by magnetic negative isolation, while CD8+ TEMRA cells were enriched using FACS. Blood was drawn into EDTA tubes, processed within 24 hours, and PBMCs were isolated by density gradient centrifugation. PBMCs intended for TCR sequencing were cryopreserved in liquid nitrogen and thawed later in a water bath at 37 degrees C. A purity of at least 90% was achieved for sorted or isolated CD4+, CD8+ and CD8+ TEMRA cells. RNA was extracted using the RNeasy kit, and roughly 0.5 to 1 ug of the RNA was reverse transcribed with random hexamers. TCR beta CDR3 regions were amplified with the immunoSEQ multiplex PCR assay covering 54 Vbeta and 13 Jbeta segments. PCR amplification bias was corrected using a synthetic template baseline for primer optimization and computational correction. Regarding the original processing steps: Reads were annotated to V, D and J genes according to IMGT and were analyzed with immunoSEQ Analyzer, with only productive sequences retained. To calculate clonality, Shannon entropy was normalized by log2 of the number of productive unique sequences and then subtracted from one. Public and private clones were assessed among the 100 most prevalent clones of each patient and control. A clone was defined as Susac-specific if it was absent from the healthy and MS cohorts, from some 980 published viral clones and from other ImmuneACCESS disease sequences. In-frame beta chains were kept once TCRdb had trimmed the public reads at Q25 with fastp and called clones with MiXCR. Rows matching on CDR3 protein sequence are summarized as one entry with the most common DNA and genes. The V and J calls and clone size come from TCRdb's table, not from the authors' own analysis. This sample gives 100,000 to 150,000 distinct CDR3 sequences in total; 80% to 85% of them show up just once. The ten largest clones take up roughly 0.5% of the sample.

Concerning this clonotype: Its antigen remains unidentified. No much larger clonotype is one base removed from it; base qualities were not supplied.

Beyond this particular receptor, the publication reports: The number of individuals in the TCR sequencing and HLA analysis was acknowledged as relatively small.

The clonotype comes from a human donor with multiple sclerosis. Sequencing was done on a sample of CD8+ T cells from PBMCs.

The CDR3 protein is CASSLGAAIFNNEQFF. At the DNA level, the sequence is TGTGCCAGCAGCTTAGGGGCTGCCATTTTCAACAATGAGCAGTTCTTC. The V gene is TRBV5-6 and the J gene is TRBJ2-1, with TRBD1 as a weak D call on 5 bases. CDR1 and CDR2 were assigned from the germline V gene as SGHDT and YYEEEE. V and J are truncated by 2 bases and 5 bases respectively, leaving an intervening sequence of 17 bases. Spanning cysteine to phenylalanine, the CDR3 consists of 16 amino acids. The DNA shown is the 48-base CDR3, in frame from base 1. Beyond the CDR3, the reference TRBV5-6 and TRBJ2-1 genes provide the residues; the full variable domain reads: DAGVTQSPTHLIKTRGQQVTLRCSPKSGHDTVSWYQQALGQGPQFIFQYYEEEERQRGNFPDRFSGHQFPNYSSELNVNALLLGDSALYLCASSLGAAIFNNEQFFGPGTRLTVL.